The 12 T cell receptor beta chains below were found in one sample sequenced in a study of blood T cells in healthy people across ages. The authors ran a second PCR of roughly 6 to 12 cycles using a sample-barcoded 5' primer and a J-beta primer mix. In TCRdb, the 5' RACE reads were re-called with MiXCR into one record per CDR3 protein. Counted here are about 640,000 distinct CDR3 sequences, approximately 40% occurring once; the ten biggest clones make up 25% to 35%. The sequencing sample was made of blood. The receptors were gathered from a man older than 75 in good health.

This clonotype came up many times. The V gene is TRBV7-8, the J gene TRBJ2-5, with D unresolved. V was clipped by 5 bases and J by 5 bases, with 18 bases between them. Germline V gene data show CDR1 as SGHVS and CDR2 as FQNEAQ. This CDR3 has 15 residues. DNA for the CDR3: TGTGCCAGCAGCCCACCCGGCCCGAGGCGGGAGACCCAGTACTTC. Translation gives CASSPPGPRRETQYF. Based on the CDR3 plus reference TRBV7-8 and TRBJ2-5, the full variable domain is GAGVSQSPRYKVAKRGQDVALRCDPISGHVSLFWYQQALGQGPEFLTYFQNEAQLDKSGLPSDRFFAERPEGSVSTLKIQRTQQEDSAVYLCASSPPGPRRETQYFGPGTRLLVL.

This clonotype was seen only a few times. V is TRBV12-3 or TRBV12-4 and J is TRBJ2-4, with TRBD2 matching over 8 bases. The CDR3 has 17 residues. J was trimmed by 0 bases and V by 5 bases; bases with no gene match: 9. Written as DNA, the CDR3 is TGTGCCAGCAGTCCCCGGGAGGGGACGCTAGCCAAAAACATTCAGTACTTC. Protein: CASSPREGTLAKNIQYF.

In its sample, this clonotype was seen once. This may arise from a read error, as a much more abundant clone is one base away. V usage is TRBV29-1 and J usage is TRBJ2-4; no firm D call. The DNA end is more similar to TRBJ2-7, so the J call may be wrong. This CDR3 has 11 amino acids. CDR1 SQVTM and CDR2 ANQGSEA come from the germline V gene. CDR3 loop: CSVESSCEQYF. In DNA, the CDR3 is TGCAGCGTTGAAAGCTCCTGCGAGCAGTACTTC.

This clonotype was observed a handful of times. The CDR3 here is CSAEWAGGYTF. The CDR3 nucleotides read TGCAGCGCCGAATGGGCTGGAGGCTACACCTTC. The genes are TRBV29-1 and TRBJ1-2; D unresolved. The CDR3 sequence is 11 residues long. V shed 7 bases and J shed 8 bases, with 14 bases lying between them. The germline V gene has CDR1 SQVTM and CDR2 ANQGSEA.

This clonotype was detected many times. A junction boundary mismatches the germline segment, possibly from a read error. The rearrangement links TRBV5-1 to TRBJ2-5; no definite D call. The germline V gene encodes CDR1 SGHRS and CDR2 YFSETQ. CDR3 length: 12 residues. This CDR3 is CASSLLMETQYF. The DNA for the CDR3 is TGTGCCAGCAGCTTATTGATGGAGACCCAGTACTTC.

Note on this clonotype: It may be a read error: a sequence one base away is much more abundant. The V call is TRBV14, the J call TRBJ1-2, with no clear D. CDR1 and CDR2 (germline): SGHDN, FVKESK. The V end lost 0 bases, the J end lost 4 bases, and 12 bases lay between the germline ends. This CDR3 comprises 15 residues. This CDR3 reads CASSQEPGGIYGYTF. The DNA for the CDR3 is TGTGCCAGCAGCCAAGAACCGGGCGGGATCTATGGCTACACCTTC.

This clonotype appeared many times. This sequence joins TRBV6-6 and TRBJ2-5, with 8 positions matching TRBD1. V dropped 6 bases and J dropped 5; count of bases not matched to a gene: 2. Germline loops: CDR1 MNHNY, CDR2 SVGAGI (reference sequence). This CDR3 is 12 amino acids long. CDR3 residues: CASSRQGETQYF. The CDR3 DNA reads TGTGCCAGCAGCAGACAGGGGGAGACCCAGTACTTC.

Written as DNA, the CDR3 is TGTGCCAGCAGTTTTGTCGGGCAGGGATTATACAATGAGCAGTTCTTC. It encodes CASSFVGQGLYNEQFF. V and J are TRBV28 and TRBJ2-1; D might be TRBD1 (5 bases). The CDR3 spans 16 residues. Trimming shortened V by 3 bases and J by 4 bases, and 16 bases separated the two germline ends. CDR1 MDHEN and CDR2 SYDVKM come from the germline V gene.

This chain links TRBV5-1 with TRBJ2-1, with D possibly matching TRBD1 (5 bases). V was pared by 1 base and J by 5 bases, with 10 bases between. Germline lookup yields CDR1 SGHRS and CDR2 YFSETQ. This CDR3 region has 14 residues. CDR3 nucleotides: TGCGCCAGCAGCTTGCCAGGGTGGGACAATGAGCAGTTCTTC. Translating gives CASSLPGWDNEQFF.

The chain couples TRBV4-2 to TRBJ2-2; the D is unclear. Germline assignment: CDR1 LGHNA and CDR2 YNFKEQ. This CDR3 has 16 residues. V dropped 0 bases and J dropped 4 bases, with 12 bases sitting between them. Here the CDR3 reads CASSQDAMAPTGELFF. The CDR3 nucleotides read TGTGCCAGCAGCCAAGATGCTATGGCCCCCACCGGGGAGCTGTTTTTT.

This clonotype appeared a few times. The chain employs TRBV10-2 and TRBJ1-6; D unresolved. V dropped 0 bases and J dropped 9 bases, with 12 bases sitting between them. This CDR3 has 15 amino acids. Germline assignment: CDR1 WSHSY and CDR2 SAAADI. The CDR3 DNA follows: TGCGCCAGCAGTGAGTCTTCTGGGCAGGCTTCACCCCTCCACTTT. It specifies CASSESSGQASPLHF.

The chain joins TRBV20-1 to TRBJ2-7; D may be TRBD2 (6 bases). CDR1 DFQATT and CDR2 SNEGSKA come from the germline V gene (reference sequence). Trimming cost V 4 bases and J 2 bases, with 9 bases left between them. This CDR3 is built from 12 residues. CDR3 loop: CSAISGPYEQYF. CDR3 DNA: TGCAGTGCTATTAGCGGTCCCTACGAGCAGTACTTC.